These 2 T cell receptor beta chains came from one sample sequenced in a study of vaccination effects on CD4 cells after COVID-19. Here immunoSEQ multiplex PCR was the method, and the copy in TCRdb shows in-frame clones only, minus some. The repertoire has over 45,000 clones, about 67% of them found once; the top ten carry roughly 6%. What these receptors recognize is not known. Following a 10-day culture, CD4+ T cells were purified. The sequencing here drew on CD4+ T cells from PBMCs cultured without peptide, taken before COVID-19 vaccination. The receptors were gathered from a human donor who received a COVID-19 vaccine.

V and J are TRBV7-3 and TRBJ1-1; TRBD1 matches at 7 bases. In germline, CDR1 is SGHTA, CDR2 FQGTGA. This CDR3 contains 13 residues. J gave up 3 bases and V 5 bases, and 3 bases lay outside the gene matches. Written as DNA, the CDR3 is TGTGCCAGCAGCACCGACAGGGACACTGAAGCTTTCTTT. It translates to CASSTDRDTEAFF.

This clone was observed a handful of times. This sequence joins TRBV4-3 and TRBJ1-1; 7 nucleotides match TRBD1. Germline assignment: CDR1 LGHNA and CDR2 YSLEER. V gave up 0 bases and J gave up 4 bases; unmatched junction bases: 8. This CDR3 region has 16 residues. CDR3 region: CASSQDPQGGPTEAFF. The CDR3 coding sequence is TGCGCCAGCAGCCAAGACCCCCAGGGGGGGCCCACTGAAGCTTTCTTT.